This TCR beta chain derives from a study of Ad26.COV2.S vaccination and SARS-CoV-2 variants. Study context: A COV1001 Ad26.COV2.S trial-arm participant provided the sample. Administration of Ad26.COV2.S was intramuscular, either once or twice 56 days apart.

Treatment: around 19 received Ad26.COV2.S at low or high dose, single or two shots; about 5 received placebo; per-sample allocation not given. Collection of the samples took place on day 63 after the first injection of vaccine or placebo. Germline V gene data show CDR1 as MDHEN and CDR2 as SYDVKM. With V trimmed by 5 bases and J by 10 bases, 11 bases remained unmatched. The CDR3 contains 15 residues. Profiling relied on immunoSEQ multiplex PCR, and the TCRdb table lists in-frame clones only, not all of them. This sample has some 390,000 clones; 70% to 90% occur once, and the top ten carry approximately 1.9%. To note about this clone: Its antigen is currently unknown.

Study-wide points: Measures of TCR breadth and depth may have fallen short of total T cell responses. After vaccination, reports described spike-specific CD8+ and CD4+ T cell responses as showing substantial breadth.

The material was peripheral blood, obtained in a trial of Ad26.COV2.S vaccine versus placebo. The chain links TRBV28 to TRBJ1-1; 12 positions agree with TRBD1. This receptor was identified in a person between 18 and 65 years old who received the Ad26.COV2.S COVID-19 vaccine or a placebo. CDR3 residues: CASSPGTGGLVRAFF. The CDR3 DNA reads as TGTGCCAGCAGTCCTGGGACAGGGGGCTTGGTTCGAGCTTTCTTT.